What follows are 9 T cell receptor beta chains derived from one specimen sequenced in a study of cytomegalovirus exposure and HLA in healthy donors. Primers included in the PCR were 60 Vbeta and 13 Jbeta primers. Data came from immunoSEQ multiplex PCR; TCRdb stores just in-frame clones and leaves some out. The sample lists 150,000 to 200,000 clones, around three quarters seen once, with around 2.3% in the top ten. Sequenced: PBMCs. Receptors originate from a woman aged 45-59 years in good health and CMV-seronegative.

The CDR3 region is CAWSVFGQRNQPQHF. The CDR3 bases are TGTGCCTGGAGTGTTTTTGGGCAGCGCAATCAGCCCCAGCATTTT. This chain uses TRBV30 with TRBJ1-5; no firm D call. CDR3 size: 15 residues. Trimming shortened V by 0 bases and J by 2 bases, and 11 bases separated the two germline ends. Germline V gene data show CDR1 as GTSNPN and CDR2 as SVGIG (reference sequence).

The genes are TRBV6-6 and TRBJ1-4; 10 nucleotides agree with TRBD1. Germline CDR1 reads MNHNY; CDR2 reads SVGAGI (reference sequence). The CDR3 runs to 13 residues. J gave up 8 bases and V 7 bases, and 4 bases lay outside the gene matches. This CDR3 reads CASTGQGREKLFF. DNA of the CDR3: TGTGCCAGCACGGGACAGGGGCGAGAAAAACTGTTTTTT.

The V gene is TRBV4-3, the J gene TRBJ1-1, with D maybe TRBD1 (5 bases). V was cut by 0 bases and J by 5 bases, with 13 bases left in between. Germline values: CDR1 LGHNA, CDR2 YSLEER. The CDR3 totals 15 residues. The CDR3, as DNA: TGCGCCAGCAGCCAAGATTCGGGGGGTAGAACTGAAGCTTTCTTT. Protein sequence: CASSQDSGGRTEAFF.

As regards this clone: An end of the junction differs from the germline gene, which may be a read error. The chain employs TRBV7-9 and TRBJ2-3; 8 bases line up with TRBD2. The CDR3 covers 15 residues. The germline gives CDR1 SEHNR, CDR2 FQNEAQ (reference sequence). CDR3 residues: CSSSLAGGRTDTQYF. The CDR3 DNA reads as TGTTCCAGCAGCTTGGCGGGGGGACGCACAGATACGCAGTATTTT. The complete variable domain, with remaining parts taken from reference TRBV7-9 and TRBJ2-3, reads DTGVSQNPRHKITKRGQNVTFRCDPISEHNRLYWYRQTLGQGPEFLTYFQNEAQLEKSRLLSDRFSAERPKGSFSTLEIQRTEQGDSAMYLCSSSLAGGRTDTQYFGPGTRLTVL.

This chain connects TRBV7-8 to TRBJ2-7; the D gene is possibly TRBD2 (5 bases). Germline V gene lookup returns CDR1 SGHVS and CDR2 FQNEAQ. This CDR3 contains 16 residues. V was cut by 5 bases and J by 7 bases, with 24 bases left in between. The CDR3 protein is CASSPFDRDKPVEQYF. The CDR3 nucleotides read TGTGCCAGCAGCCCATTCGATCGGGATAAGCCCGTAGAGCAGTACTTC.

The chain is built from TRBV7-9 and TRBJ2-2; 7 bases are a match to TRBD1. The CDR3 loop spans 13 amino acids. The V gene's germline CDR1 is SEHNR and CDR2 FQNEAQ (reference sequence). J gave up 3 bases and V 7 bases, and 2 bases lay outside the gene matches. The CDR3, as DNA: TGTGCCAGCACAGGGGGTTACACCGGGGAGCTGTTTTTT. Translating it yields CASTGGYTGELFF.

CDR3 nucleotide sequence: TGTGCCAGCAGCTCCCGGGACAGTCCAAACTATGGCTACACCTTC. Residues: CASSSRDSPNYGYTF. V is TRBV7-9 and J is TRBJ1-2; 7 nucleotides line up with TRBD1. This CDR3 has 15 residues. V was pared by 4 bases and J by 2 bases, with 7 bases of the junction left unmatched. Germline assignment: CDR1 SEHNR and CDR2 FQNEAQ (reference sequence).

This clone has just one count. This CDR3 reads CARSAETSGSSQYF. The CDR3 nucleotides are TGTGCCAGAAGCGCGGAGACTAGCGGGAGTTCGCAGTACTTC. The chain employs TRBV5-3 and TRBJ2-7; 12 bases match TRBD2. TRBV5-3 is annotated as an ORF whose role is uncertain. This CDR3 spans 14 amino acids. The junction had 8 bases not matched to a gene; V was cut back by 4 bases and J by 9 bases.

About this clone itself: Other DNA sequences in this sample translate to the same CDR3. The genes are TRBV7-9 and TRBJ2-2; D remains ambiguous. Germline CDR1 is SEHNR and CDR2 is FQNEAQ (reference sequence). V lost 4 bases and J lost 0, with 6 bases in between. CDR3 size: 14 residues. This CDR3 reads CASSSTANTGELFF. The CDR3 DNA follows: TGTGCCAGCAGCTCCACAGCGAACACCGGGGAGCTGTTTTTT.